The entry that follows covers one TCR beta chain sequence. This sample was included in a study of T cell changes during pregnancy in multiple sclerosis. Here immunoSEQ multiplex PCR was the method, and the copy in TCRdb shows in-frame clones only, minus some. Counted here are about 68,000 clones, about nine tenths occurring once; the ten biggest clones make up over 2%. This CDR3 spans 16 amino acids. Per the germline V gene, CDR1 is MDHEN and CDR2 is SYDVKM. The ends lost 6 bases at V and 5 bases at J; junction bases unmatched: 7. The chain uses TRBV28 and TRBJ2-3; 14 nucleotides align to TRBD2. The receptor was isolated from a female donor with multiple sclerosis, enrolled in a pregnancy study. Here the sequenced sample was peripheral blood, taken in the first trimester of pregnancy. Here the CDR3 DNA reads TGTGCCAGCAGCGATCCGGGACTAGCGGGAGTAGATACGCAGTATTTT. This encodes CASSDPGLAGVDTQYF.